The next 24 T cell receptor beta chains were all read from a single sample in a study of early T cells in non-severe SARS-CoV-2 infection. From the 5' RACE reads, TCRdb called clonotypes with MiXCR, one entry per CDR3 protein. The sample carries approximately 67,000 distinct CDR3 sequences, under 14% recorded once. Sequencing was done on a sample of whole blood. These receptors all come from an adult who was a healthcare worker with PCR-confirmed SARS-CoV-2 infection or an uninfected control (not recorded which).

This clonotype was seen a handful of times. This rearrangement joins TRBV6-5 to TRBJ1-1; D ambiguous. Trimming shortened V by 5 bases and J by 2 bases, and 9 bases separated the two germline ends. Germline CDR1 reads MNHEY; CDR2 reads SVGAGI. CDR3 length equals 13 residues. DNA for the CDR3: TGTGCCAGCAGTCGGGGAAGTAACACTGAAGCTTTCTTT. This encodes CASSRGSNTEAFF.

This clonotype was observed many times. V and J are TRBV12-3 or TRBV12-4 and TRBJ2-5, with 8 bases identical to TRBD2. V lost 3 bases and J lost 5; bases outside the gene matches: 5. The CDR3 covers 14 residues. This CDR3 is CASSLRREVETQYF. The CDR3 DNA reads TGTGCCAGCAGTTTGCGGCGGGAGGTCGAGACCCAGTACTTC.

This clonotype turned up a few times. V gene TRBV12-3 or TRBV12-4 combines with J gene TRBJ2-7; D is undetermined. The CDR3 spans 12 residues. V lost 4 bases and J 2 bases, leaving 6 bases between the germline ends. As DNA, the CDR3 is TGTGCCAGCAGTTGGGATACCTACGAGCAGTACTTC. Translation: CASSWDTYEQYF.

The chain joins TRBV6-2 or TRBV6-3 to TRBJ2-2; TRBD2 matches at 8 bases. The CDR3 consists of 14 residues. Germline V CDR1 and CDR2: MNHEY, SVGEGT. The V segment lost 5 bases and the J segment 7 bases; nucleotides outside the gene matches: 6. CDR3 region: CASSATSEVGELFF. For the CDR3, the DNA is TGTGCCAGCAGTGCGACTAGCGAGGTCGGGGAGCTGTTTTTT.

Only a few counts were recorded for this clonotype. The chain links TRBV30 to TRBJ2-1; 10 bases are shared with TRBD2. From germline, CDR1 is GTSNPN and CDR2 SVGIG (reference sequence). With V trimmed by 3 bases and J by 9 bases, 5 bases remained unmatched. The CDR3 consists of 13 residues. The chain's CDR3 is CAWSSGTSVEQFF. The CDR3 DNA is TGTGCCTGGAGCTCCGGGACTAGCGTTGAGCAGTTCTTC.

J is TRBJ1-2 and V is TRBV5-1; maybe TRBD1 (5 bases). CDR3 length: 15 residues. The V end was cut by 3 bases, the J end by 7 bases, with 19 bases between. Germline V gives CDR1 SGHRS, CDR2 YFSETQ. The CDR3 here is CASSSPRGSLSGYTF. The CDR3 DNA reads as TGCGCCAGCAGCTCCCCGAGGGGCAGCCTCTCTGGCTACACCTTC.

This clonotype was detected ten times or more. The rearrangement joins TRBV7-9 to TRBJ2-1, with a weak D call TRBD2 (6 bases). CDR3 length: 21 amino acids. Germline V CDR1 and CDR2: SEHNR, FQNEAQ (reference sequence). Trimming pared 5 bases from V and 6 bases from J, leaving 35 bases between. CDR3 nucleotides: TGTGCCAGCAGCCTAACTGAGGACTATTTCCTGTCCCTCCAGTCCCTCAATGAGCAGTTCTTC. It is translated as CASSLTEDYFLSLQSLNEQFF.

This clonotype came up many times. V gene TRBV2 combines with J gene TRBJ1-4; D uncertain. V was shortened by 6 bases and J by 8 bases, with 16 bases between the two germline ends. The CDR3 consists of 14 residues. Germline V gene sequence: CDR1 SNHLY, CDR2 FYNNEI. This CDR3 is CASRANGNVEKLFF. CDR3 nucleotide sequence: TGTGCCAGCAGGGCCAACGGGAACGTCGAAAAACTGTTTTTT.

This clonotype was seen at least ten times. This chain uses TRBV5-6 with TRBJ2-3; TRBD2 might be the D (5 bases). Looked up from germline, CDR1 is SGHDT and CDR2 is YYEEEE. The V gene lost 4 bases and the J gene lost 1 base, with 16 bases spanning the gap. This CDR3 is 16 amino acids long. CDR3 sequence (DNA): TGTGCCAGCAGCCCCCGCTGGAGTAGCGGCACAGATACGCAGTATTTT. This encodes CASSPRWSSGTDTQYF.

This clonotype was counted only a few times. This sequence joins TRBV28 and TRBJ1-2; D is unresolved. CDR3 length: 12 residues. Germline lookup yields CDR1 MDHEN and CDR2 SYDVKM. V lost 6 bases, J lost 8 bases, and 13 bases lay in between. The CDR3 spells CASSLSGKGYTF. The CDR3 nucleotides are TGTGCCAGCAGCCTGAGCGGAAAAGGCTACACCTTC.

This clonotype has ten or more counts. The V call is TRBV10-2, the J call TRBJ2-1; D is uncertain. The V and J ends lost 6 bases and 3 bases respectively, with 9 bases between them. Per the germline V gene, CDR1 is WSHSY and CDR2 is SAAADI. The CDR3 has 13 amino acids. CDR3 amino acids: CASRARSYNEQFF. The CDR3, as DNA: TGCGCCAGCAGGGCTAGAAGCTACAATGAGCAGTTCTTC.

The CDR3 protein is CASSLPGYTEAFF. Written as DNA, the CDR3 is TGTGCCAGCAGCTTACCAGGGTACACTGAAGCTTTCTTT. This chain joins TRBV7-9 and TRBJ1-1, with D maybe TRBD1 (5 bases). The CDR3 loop spans 13 amino acids. V lost 2 bases to trimming and J lost 3 bases, with 7 bases between them. CDR1 and CDR2 from the germline V gene are SEHNR and FQNEAQ (reference sequence).

A remark on this clonotype: At one end, the junction sequence differs from germline, possibly due to a read error. This chain joins TRBV11-2 and TRBJ2-2; D not resolved. The CDR3 length is 13 residues. Germline V CDR1 and CDR2: SGHAT, FQNNGV. The CDR3 sequence: CVSSRTNTGELFF. The CDR3 DNA sequence: TGTGTCAGCAGCCGTACGAACACCGGGGAGCTGTTTTTT.

This clonotype turned up a few times. The chain uses TRBV7-6 and TRBJ2-2; TRBD2 matches at 12 bases. Germline loops: CDR1 SGHVS, CDR2 FNYEAQ. CDR3 size: 16 residues. With V trimmed by 3 bases and J by 2 bases, 1 base remained unmatched. CDR3 sequence: CASSLTSGGNTGELFF. CDR3 DNA: TGTGCCAGCAGCTTGACTAGCGGGGGTAACACCGGGGAGCTGTTTTTT.

The table lists this clonotype with many counts. This chain connects TRBV6-1 to TRBJ1-5, with D perhaps TRBD1 (6 bases). The CDR3 is 15 amino acids. V was shortened by 6 bases and J by 0 bases, with 12 bases between the two germline ends. Germline V lookup: CDR1 MNHNS, CDR2 SASEGT. CDR3 in amino acids: CASRPGTHSNQPQHF. CDR3 nucleotide sequence: TGTGCCAGCAGACCCGGGACACATAGCAATCAGCCCCAGCATTTT.

This clonotype showed up many times. The CDR3 loop reads CASSLWDGNQPQHF. The CDR3 DNA reads as TGTGCCAGCAGTTTATGGGACGGCAATCAGCCCCAGCATTTT. V usage is TRBV28 and J usage is TRBJ1-5; D gene ambiguous. Germline lookup yields CDR1 MDHEN and CDR2 SYDVKM. This CDR3 is built from 14 residues. V was trimmed by 0 bases and J by 2 bases, leaving 5 bases between them.

This clonotype was detected many times. This chain uses TRBV6-1 with TRBJ2-7; TRBD1 agrees at 10 bases. The germline V gene encodes CDR1 MNHNS and CDR2 SASEGT. This CDR3 spans 18 amino acids. V shed 4 bases and J 5 bases; nucleotides not matched to a gene: 17. CDR3 region: CASSALIGGQGEWNEQYF. CDR3 DNA: TGTGCCAGCAGTGCGCTCATAGGAGGACAGGGGGAATGGAACGAGCAGTACTTC.

This clonotype occurred many times. This chain connects TRBV7-6 to TRBJ2-7; 7 nucleotides agree with TRBD1. Per germline, CDR1 SGHVS and CDR2 FNYEAQ. The CDR3 contains 15 residues. With 4 bases clipped from V and 1 base from J, the junction kept 7 bases outside the gene matches. The DNA for the CDR3 is TGTGCCAGCAGCTACCGACAGGGCGCTTCCTACGAGCAGTACTTC. Its translation: CASSYRQGASYEQYF.

The chain has TRBV6-1 and TRBJ2-2; no definite D call. V lost 1 base and J 9 bases, leaving 9 bases between the germline ends. The CDR3 contains 13 residues. The germline gives CDR1 MNHNS, CDR2 SASEGT. Written as DNA, the CDR3 is TGTGCCAGCAGTGAAGGTCCGTATCGGGAGCTGTTTTTT. Its protein is CASSEGPYRELFF.

This clonotype was found many times. The chain links TRBV2 to TRBJ1-1, with 7 bases that match TRBD1. Germline CDR1 SNHLY, CDR2 FYNNEI. The CDR3 runs to 14 residues. Trimming took 6 bases from V and 1 from J; bases not matched to a gene: 5. The CDR3 loop is CASSGGQRNTEAFF. The CDR3 nucleotides read TGTGCCAGCAGCGGGGGACAGAGGAACACTGAAGCTTTCTTT.

This clonotype came up once. The gene calls are TRBV3-1 and TRBJ2-7; the match to TRBD1 covers 7 bases. The V gene end was trimmed by 6 bases and the J gene end by 6 bases; junction bases not matched to a gene: 8. Per the germline V gene, CDR1 is LGHDT and CDR2 is YNNKEL (reference sequence). The CDR3 has 13 amino acids. CDR3 sequence reads: CASSRQGTFEQYF. The CDR3 DNA reads TGTGCCAGCAGTCGACAGGGCACCTTCGAGCAGTACTTC.

This clonotype was observed at least ten times. V usage is TRBV15 and J usage is TRBJ2-2; D may correspond to TRBD1 or TRBD2 (5 bases each). Germline lookup yields CDR1 LNHNV and CDR2 YYDKDF (reference sequence). This CDR3 comprises 14 residues. V gave up 0 bases and J gave up 6 bases, with 8 bases separating them. In DNA form, the CDR3 reads TGTGCCACCAGCAGAGATTTGGGGGCCGGGGAGCTGTTTTTT. It yields the protein CATSRDLGAGELFF.

The chain links TRBV19 to TRBJ2-7, with TRBD2 as a possible D gene (5 bases). Germline CDR1 is LNHDA and CDR2 is SQIVND (reference sequence). V was pared by 5 bases and J by 0 bases, with 17 bases between. The CDR3 extends over 16 amino acids. The DNA for the CDR3 is TGTGCCAGTAGTCCACTTACCCAGCGGAGCTCCTACGAGCAGTACTTC. Amino acids: CASSPLTQRSSYEQYF.

The chain couples TRBV11-3 to TRBJ2-6, with 8 bases fitting TRBD1. J lost 2 bases, V lost 2 bases, and 2 bases had no gene match. The germline V gene encodes CDR1 SGHNT and CDR2 YENEEA. The CDR3 has 16 amino acids. CDR3 region: CASSLRTGPGANVLTF. CDR3 coding DNA: TGTGCCAGCAGCTTAAGGACAGGGCCTGGGGCCAACGTCCTGACTTTC. Complete variable domain (other parts from reference TRBV11-3 and TRBJ2-6): EAGVVQSPRYKIIEKKQPVAFWCNPISGHNTLYWYLQNLGQGPELLIRYENEEAVDDSQLPKDRFSAERLKGVDSTLKIQPAELGDSAVYLCASSLRTGPGANVLTFGAGSRLTVL.